This T cell receptor (beta chain) was captured by sequencing in a study of early T cells in non-severe SARS-CoV-2 infection. Looking at the study overall: The input, bulk RNA from unsorted whole blood, was sequenced, and chains were unpaired.

CDR1 is DFQATT, CDR2 SNEGSKA, per germline (reference sequence). The CDR3 covers 13 residues. V shed 0 bases and J shed 7 bases, with 13 bases lying between them. In the library, individual cDNA molecules carried attached unique molecular identifiers. TCRdb itself ran the 5' RACE reads through MiXCR, one entry per CDR3 protein. The sample includes 85,000 to 90,000 distinct CDR3 sequences, 14% to 15% of them seen just once. The V gene is TRBV20-1, the J gene TRBJ2-7; D perhaps matches TRBD2 (5 bases). Sequencing was done on a sample of whole blood. This TCR came from an adult who was a healthcare worker with PCR-confirmed SARS-CoV-2 infection or an uninfected control (not recorded which). The CDR3 DNA sequence: TGCAGTGCTAGAGACCGGGATAAGGGAGAGCAGTACGTC. This gives the protein CSARDRDKGEQYV.